The T cell receptor (beta chain) under discussion was sequenced for a study of T cell changes during pregnancy in multiple sclerosis. Clones were sequenced by immunoSEQ multiplex PCR, and TCRdb holds only the in-frame ones, with some missing. Here the sample spans some 41,000 clones, less than 95% being singletons. CDR1 MNHEY and CDR2 SMNVEV come from the germline V gene (reference sequence). Deletions cut 4 bases from V and 4 bases from J, with 17 bases between. This CDR3 comprises 15 residues. The source was CD8+ T cells from peripheral blood mononuclear cells, collected in the first trimester of pregnancy. The chain has TRBV27 and TRBJ2-7; tentatively, D is TRBD1 (6 bases). This clonotype originated in a female donor with multiple sclerosis, enrolled in a pregnancy study. The DNA for the CDR3 is TGTGCCAGCAGTTATACCGGGACATCCTCTTACGAGCAGTACTTC. Residues: CASSYTGTSSYEQYF.